The next 14 T cell receptor beta chains were all read from a single sample in a study of cytomegalovirus exposure and HLA in healthy donors. Assay: immunoSEQ multiplex PCR; the TCRdb copy retains only in-frame clones and omits some. This table holds fewer than 120,000 clones, 85% to 90% found once. Source material: PBMCs. These receptor sequences come from a woman in her twenties or thirties in good health and CMV-seropositive.

This chain connects TRBV5-1 to TRBJ2-7, with 7 bases aligning to TRBD1. The CDR3 consists of 13 residues. Germline-derived CDR1 and CDR2 are SGHRS and YFSETQ. V trimming: 4 bases; J trimming: 5 bases; junction bases outside the gene matches: 6. CDR3 nucleotide sequence: TGCGCCAGCAGCATGACAGGGAGCCACGAGCAGTACTTC. Translated: CASSMTGSHEQYF.

This chain uses TRBV14 with TRBJ2-2; D call uncertain. The CDR3 is 14 residues long. V was clipped by 1 base and J by 6 bases, with 9 bases between them. CDR1 and CDR2 from the germline V gene are SGHDN and FVKESK. CDR3 residues: CASSQAQAAGELFF. CDR3 sequence (DNA): TGTGCCAGCAGCCAAGCGCAAGCCGCCGGGGAGCTGTTTTTT.

The CDR3 loop reads CASSPTDLNYGYTF. The CDR3 DNA reads TGTGCCAGCAGCCCGACTGACCTTAACTATGGCTACACCTTC. The rearrangement links TRBV7-6 to TRBJ1-2; D uncertain. The germline V and J ends were trimmed by 5 bases and 1 base, with 11 bases remaining between them. The CDR3 runs to 14 residues. Germline V lookup: CDR1 SGHVS, CDR2 FNYEAQ.

This clone was observed a handful of times. The gene calls are TRBV4-3 and TRBJ2-1, with 10 bases that match TRBD2. J lost 10 bases, V lost 2 bases, and 14 bases had no gene match. CDR1 and CDR2 (germline): LGHNA, YSLEER. The CDR3 runs to 17 residues. In DNA form, the CDR3 reads TGCGCCAGCAGCCAATTGGCCGGGACTAGCGTTTTAGGGGAGCAGTTCTTC. Amino acid sequence: CASSQLAGTSVLGEQFF.

This clone was seen a single time. J is TRBJ2-7 and V is TRBV2; D remains unclear. Germline CDR1 SNHLY, CDR2 FYNNEI. The CDR3 is 12 amino acids. V gave up 4 bases and J gave up 4 bases, with 8 bases separating them. This CDR3 reads CASSAQLYEQYF. CDR3 DNA sequence: TGTGCCAGCAGTGCACAGCTTTACGAGCAGTACTTC.

This chain uses TRBV7-9 with TRBJ2-3, with unresolved D. The germline V and J ends were trimmed by 3 bases and 4 bases, with 11 bases remaining between them. This CDR3 contains 14 residues. The germline V gene has CDR1 SEHNR and CDR2 FQNEAQ (reference sequence). The chain's CDR3 is CASSFALDSDTQYF. The CDR3 nucleotides are TGTGCCAGCAGCTTTGCCCTCGACTCAGATACGCAGTATTTT.

This chain links TRBV5-6 with TRBJ2-3, with 9 bases aligning to TRBD2. V trimming: 4 bases; J trimming: 6 bases; junction bases outside the gene matches: 9. The germline CDR1 and CDR2 sequences are SGHDT and YYEEEE. The CDR3 sequence is 15 residues long. CDR3 bases: TGTGCCAGCAGCCCGGGACTAGCAGGTGGCGATACGCAGTATTTT. Translation gives CASSPGLAGGDTQYF.

V usage is TRBV10-2 and J usage is TRBJ1-2; 10 bases fit TRBD1. Germline CDR1 reads WSHSY; CDR2 reads SAAADI. V was clipped by 3 bases and J by 8 bases; unmatched bases: 6. The CDR3 has 14 amino acids. Written as DNA, the CDR3 is TGCGCCAGCAGTGACGACAGGGGGCTAGAAGGCTACACCTTC. Protein sequence: CASSDDRGLEGYTF.

The rearrangement joins TRBV28 to TRBJ1-1, with D unclear. The V end lost 4 bases, the J end lost 4 bases, and 7 bases lay between the germline ends. The CDR3 is 12 amino acids. Germline V gene data show CDR1 as MDHEN and CDR2 as SYDVKM. The CDR3 reads CASSSRVTEAFF. The CDR3 nucleotides read TGTGCCAGCAGTTCACGGGTCACTGAAGCTTTCTTT.

The chain's CDR3 is CASTTGGDGYTF. The CDR3 nucleotides are TGTGCCAGCACCACAGGGGGCGATGGCTACACCTTC. The rearrangement uses TRBV6-5 and TRBJ1-2, with 9 bases aligning to TRBD1. Trimming removed 7 bases from V and 6 bases from J; junction bases left unmatched: 3. Germline CDR1 and CDR2: MNHEY and SVGAGI. CDR3 length: 12 amino acids.

The chain couples TRBV7-6 to TRBJ1-3, with D hard to call. This CDR3 is built from 17 residues. Trimming took off 0 bases at V and 4 bases at J, with 16 bases between the two ends. Germline loops: CDR1 SGHVS, CDR2 FNYEAQ. The CDR3 loop reads CASSLAYRTSGGNTIYF. For the CDR3, the DNA is TGTGCCAGCAGCTTAGCGTATCGGACCTCGGGAGGAAACACCATATATTTT.

The rearrangement links TRBV6-5 to TRBJ2-7, with 8 bases fitting TRBD1. J lost 6 bases, V lost 6 bases, and 10 bases had no gene match. The CDR3 is 14 residues long. Per the germline V gene, CDR1 is MNHEY and CDR2 is SVGAGI. This chain's CDR3 is CASRLGQVVGEQYF. CDR3 nucleotides: TGTGCCAGCAGATTGGGACAGGTAGTCGGCGAGCAGTACTTC.

V gene TRBV30 combines with J gene TRBJ2-7, with 11 bases fitting TRBD1. This CDR3 comprises 14 residues. The germline V gene encodes CDR1 GTSNPN and CDR2 SVGIG (reference sequence). The ends lost 3 bases at V and 6 bases at J; junction bases unmatched: 7. This CDR3 reads CAWRGDRGTSEQYF. As DNA, the CDR3 is TGTGCCTGGAGGGGGGACAGGGGGACGTCCGAGCAGTACTTC.

This sequence joins TRBV18 and TRBJ2-5; 8 bases match TRBD1. V trimming: 6 bases; J trimming: 5 bases; junction bases outside the gene matches: 8. Germline CDR1 is KGHSH and CDR2 is LQKENI. The CDR3 is 14 residues long. The CDR3 sequence: CASSPGQGAETQYF. In nucleotides, the CDR3 is TGTGCCAGCTCGCCCGGACAGGGAGCGGAGACCCAGTACTTC.